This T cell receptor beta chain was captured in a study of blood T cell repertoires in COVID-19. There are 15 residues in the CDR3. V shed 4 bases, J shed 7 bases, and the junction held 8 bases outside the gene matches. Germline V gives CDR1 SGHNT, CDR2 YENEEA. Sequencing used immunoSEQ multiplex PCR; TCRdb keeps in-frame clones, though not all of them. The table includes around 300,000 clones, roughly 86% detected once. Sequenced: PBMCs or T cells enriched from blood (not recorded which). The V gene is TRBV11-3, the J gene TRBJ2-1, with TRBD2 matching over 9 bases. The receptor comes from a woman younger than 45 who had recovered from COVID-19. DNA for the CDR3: TGTGCCAGCAGCTATTTAGCGGGAGCGGGAAATGAGCAGTTCTTC. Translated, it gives CASSYLAGAGNEQFF. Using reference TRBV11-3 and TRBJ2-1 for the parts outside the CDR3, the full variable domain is EAGVVQSPRYKIIEKKQPVAFWCNPISGHNTLYWYLQNLGQGPELLIRYENEEAVDDSQLPKDRFSAERLKGVDSTLKIQPAELGDSAVYLCASSYLAGAGNEQFFGPGTRLTVL.